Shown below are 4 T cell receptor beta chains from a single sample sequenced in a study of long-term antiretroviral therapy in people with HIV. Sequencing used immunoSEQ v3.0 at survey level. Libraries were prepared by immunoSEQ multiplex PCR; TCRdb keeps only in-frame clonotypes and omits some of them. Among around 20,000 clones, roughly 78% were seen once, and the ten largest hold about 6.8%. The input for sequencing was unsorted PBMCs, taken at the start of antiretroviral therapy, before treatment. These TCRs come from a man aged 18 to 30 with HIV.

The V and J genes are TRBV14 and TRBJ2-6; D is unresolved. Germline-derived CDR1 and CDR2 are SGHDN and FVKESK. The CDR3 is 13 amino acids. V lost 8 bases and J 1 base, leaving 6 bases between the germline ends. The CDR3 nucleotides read TGTGCCAGCGCTCCTTCTGGGGCCAACGTCCTGACTTTC. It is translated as CASAPSGANVLTF.

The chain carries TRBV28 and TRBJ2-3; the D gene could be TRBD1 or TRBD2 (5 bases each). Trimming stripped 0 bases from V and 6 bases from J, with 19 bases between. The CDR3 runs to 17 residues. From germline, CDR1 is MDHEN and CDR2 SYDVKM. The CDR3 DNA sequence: TGTGCCAGCAGTTTATGGGTGGGGGTCAGCCCGGGGGATACGCAGTATTTT. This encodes CASSLWVGVSPGDTQYF. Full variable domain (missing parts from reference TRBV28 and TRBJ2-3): DVKVTQSSRYLVKRTGEKVFLECVQDMDHENMFWYRQDPGLGLRLIYFSYDVKMKEKGDIPEGYSVSREKKERFSLILESASTNQTSMYLCASSLWVGVSPGDTQYFGPGTRLTVL.

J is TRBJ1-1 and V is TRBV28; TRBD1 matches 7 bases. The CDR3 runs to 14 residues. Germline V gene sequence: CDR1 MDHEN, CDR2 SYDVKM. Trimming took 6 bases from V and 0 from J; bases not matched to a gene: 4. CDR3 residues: CASSMGQMNTEAFF. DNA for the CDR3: TGTGCCAGCAGCATGGGACAGATGAACACTGAAGCTTTCTTT.

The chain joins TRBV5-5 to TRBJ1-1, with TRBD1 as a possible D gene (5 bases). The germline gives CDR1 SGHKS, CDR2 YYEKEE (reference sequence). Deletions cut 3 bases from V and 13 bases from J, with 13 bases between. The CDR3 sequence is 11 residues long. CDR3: CASSSAQGVFF. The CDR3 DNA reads TGTGCCAGCAGCTCTGCCCAGGGCGTTTTCTTT.